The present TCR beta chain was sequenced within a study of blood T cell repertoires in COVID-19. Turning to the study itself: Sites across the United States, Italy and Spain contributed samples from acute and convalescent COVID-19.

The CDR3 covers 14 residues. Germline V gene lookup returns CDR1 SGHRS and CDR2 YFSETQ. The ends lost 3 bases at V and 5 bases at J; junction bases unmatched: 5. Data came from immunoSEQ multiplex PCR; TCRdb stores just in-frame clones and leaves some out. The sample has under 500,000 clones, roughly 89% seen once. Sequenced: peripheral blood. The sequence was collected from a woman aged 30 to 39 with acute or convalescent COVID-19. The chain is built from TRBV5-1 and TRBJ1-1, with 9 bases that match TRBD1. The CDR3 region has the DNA TGCGCCAGCAGCTGGGGGACAGGGATGACTGAAGCTTTCTTT. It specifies CASSWGTGMTEAFF.